This T cell receptor (beta chain) came from a study of T-cell memory formation after mild COVID-19. The overall study: Clusters of TCRs were largely donor specific. Whole-study results and caveats: There were some responding clones in pre-infection memory, which suggested that cross-reactive memory had joined.

The sample holds a few counts of this clonotype. Its target is not known. Germline V gene data show CDR1 as ENHRY and CDR2 as SYGVKD. CDR3 size: 12 residues. Trimming removed 4 bases at V and 7 bases at J, with 8 bases between. TCRdb ran MiXCR on the 5' RACE reads and lists one entry per CDR3 protein. This sample has 190,000 or so distinct CDR3 sequences, with about 11% found just once. The receptor was derived from a man aged 18 to 35 who had mild COVID-19 (a few samples of this study predate the infection). Cell type and time point are not known. Sequenced material: PBMCs or a T cell subset sorted from them (not recorded which). The chain has TRBV10-3 and TRBJ2-1, with a possible D match to TRBD2 (6 bases). CDR3 in DNA: TGTGCCATCAGTGGGAGGGAAAATGAGCAGTTCTTC. It yields the protein CAISGRENEQFF.